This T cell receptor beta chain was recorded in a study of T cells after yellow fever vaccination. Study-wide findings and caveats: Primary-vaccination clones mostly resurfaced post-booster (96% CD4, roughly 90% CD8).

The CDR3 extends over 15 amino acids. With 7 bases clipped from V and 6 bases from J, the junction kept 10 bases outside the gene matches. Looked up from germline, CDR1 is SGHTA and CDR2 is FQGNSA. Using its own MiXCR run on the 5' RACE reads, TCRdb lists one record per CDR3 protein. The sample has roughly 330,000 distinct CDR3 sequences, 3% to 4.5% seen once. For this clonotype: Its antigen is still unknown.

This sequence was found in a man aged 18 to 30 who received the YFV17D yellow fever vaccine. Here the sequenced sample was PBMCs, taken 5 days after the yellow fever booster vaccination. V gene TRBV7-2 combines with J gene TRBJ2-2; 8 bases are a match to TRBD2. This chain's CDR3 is CASTQRTSHPGELFF. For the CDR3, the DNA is TGTGCCAGCACCCAACGGACTAGCCACCCCGGGGAGCTGTTTTTT.